This T cell receptor (beta chain) emerged from a study of cytomegalovirus exposure and HLA in healthy donors. With V trimmed by 4 bases and J by 7 bases, 13 bases remained unmatched. The V gene's germline CDR1 is LGHNA and CDR2 YSLEER. CDR3 size: 16 residues. General study results and limits: There were some public TCRs occurring in many donors, but most TCR sequences were rare. TCR beta chain V- and J-gene trimming was linked, in a later analysis, to a missense variant in DCLRE1C. Presence/absence analyses rested on an assumption that sequencing depth was roughly uniform across donors. In a later analysis, HLA-associated TCR beta chains were more clonally expanded than equally common others.

For this clone: Its antigen remains unknown.

PCR employed 60 Vbeta and 13 Jbeta primers. Profiling relied on immunoSEQ multiplex PCR, and the TCRdb table lists in-frame clones only, not all of them. The table includes 100,000 or so clones, roughly 85% detected once. The receptor comes from a man in his forties or fifties in good health and CMV-seronegative. Sequenced: PBMCs. This chain connects TRBV4-3 to TRBJ2-7; 10 nucleotides line up with TRBD2. The CDR3 protein is CASSLAGGPSGREQYF. For the CDR3, the DNA is TGCGCCAGCAGCCTAGCGGGGGGTCCCTCGGGTAGGGAGCAGTACTTC.